The rows below give T cell receptor beta chains drawn from one sample of a study of blood T cell repertoires in COVID-19. Clones were read by immunoSEQ multiplex PCR, and TCRdb kept only the in-frame ones, dropping some. The data show approximately 300,000 clones, about 88% seen once. Sequencing was carried out using peripheral blood. The receptors shown here come from a woman between 25 and 40 years old with COVID-19, enrolled during active disease. Each CDR3 is given with its conserved first and last residue. The D gene is left open where the match is weak. The listing skips clone size in some rows; elsewhere it reads once, few, many or a size class.

d_call clone_size j_call v_call cdr3_aa cdr3_nt
TRBD1 NA TRBJ1-2 TRBV18 CASSPQRQGAHGYTF TGTGCCAGCTCACCACAGCGACAGGGGGCACATGGCTACACCTTC
NA once TRBJ1-5 TRBV4-1 CASSQVSGSGPQHF TGCGCCAGCAGCCAAGTTTCAGGGTCGGGGCCCCAGCATTTT
TRBD1 NA TRBJ2-4 TRBV2 CASSTGQGVDIQYF TGTGCCAGCAGTACGGGACAGGGGGTGGACATTCAGTACTTC
TRBD2 NA TRBJ2-1 TRBV9 CASSVADLAGAVAEQFF TGTGCCAGCAGCGTCGCCGACCTAGCGGGGGCTGTCGCTGAGCAGTTCTTC
NA NA TRBJ2-3 TRBV6-6 CASSRGWEEANTQYF TGTGCCAGCAGCCGGGGGTGGGAGGAGGCAAATACGCAGTATTTT
NA NA TRBJ1-6 TRBV6-5 CASRPGPSLNSPLHF TGTGCCAGCAGACCAGGGCCATCCTTAAATTCACCCCTCCACTTT
TRBD2 NA TRBJ2-1 TRBV28 CASSLRREGLRNEQFF TGTGCCAGCAGTTTACGTCGGGAGGGCCTCAGGAATGAGCAGTTCTTC
TRBD1 NA TRBJ1-3 TRBV6-5 CASRTGVGNTIYF TGTGCCAGCAGGACAGGGGTTGGAAACACCATATATTTT
TRBD1 once TRBJ1-2 TRBV10-3 CAISESGQDGYTF TGTGCCATCAGTGAGTCAGGACAGGATGGCTACACCTTC
TRBD2 NA TRBJ2-3 TRBV15 CATSSSGLAGGNLYTQYF TGTGCCACCAGCAGTTCGGGACTAGCGGGAGGAAATCTATATACGCAGTATTTT
TRBD1 NA TRBJ1-4 TRBV9 CASSVASRGLANEKLFF TGTGCCAGCAGCGTAGCCTCGAGGGGGCTGGCTAATGAAAAACTGTTTTTT
NA NA TRBJ1-2 TRBV11-2 CASSLVTGFGYTF TGTGCCAGCAGCTTAGTAACAGGGTTCGGCTACACCTTC
TRBD1 NA TRBJ2-1 TRBV6-2/TRBV6-3 CASSPGQGHNEQFF TGTGCCAGCAGTCCCGGACAGGGGCACAATGAGCAGTTCTTC
TRBD2 NA TRBJ2-7 TRBV4-1 CASSQLAGSYEQYF TGCGCCAGCAGCCAACTAGCGGGCTCCTACGAGCAGTACTTC
NA NA TRBJ2-7 TRBV28 CASSGGDRYEQYF TGTGCCAGCAGCGGAGGAGATCGCTACGAGCAGTACTTC
NA NA TRBJ2-6 TRBV24-1 CATSDSLGRSGANVLTF TGTGCCACCAGTGACAGTTTGGGCCGCTCTGGGGCCAACGTCCTGACTTTC
NA NA TRBJ2-3 TRBV21-1 CASSPRRAGTKEGDTQYF TGTGCCAGCAGCCCAAGACGAGCGGGCACAAAGGAGGGAGATACGCAGTATTTT
NA NA TRBJ2-7 TRBV5-4 CASSLGSRGSYEQYF TGTGCCAGCAGCCTAGGGAGCCGAGGTTCCTACGAGCAGTACTTC
TRBD2 NA TRBJ2-2 TRBV7-3 CASGFSGTSGELFF TGTGCCAGCGGATTTAGCGGGACATCCGGGGAGCTGTTTTTT
NA NA TRBJ2-3 TRBV25-1 CASSEFRGNTDTQYF TGTGCCAGCAGTGAATTCCGGGGGAACACAGATACGCAGTATTTT
TRBD2 NA TRBJ2-1 TRBV5-1 CASSRGLAGVTEQFF TGCGCCAGCAGCAGGGGACTAGCGGGAGTGACTGAGCAGTTCTTC
TRBD1 NA TRBJ2-7 TRBV18 CASSPLTGEGNEQYF TGTGCCAGCTCGCCCCTGACAGGGGAAGGGAACGAGCAGTACTTC
NA NA TRBJ1-4 TRBV25-1 CASSERTGHEKLFF TGTGCCAGCAGTGAACGAACAGGACATGAAAAACTGTTTTTT
NA NA TRBJ1-1 TRBV4-1 CASSQPERGTEAFF TGCGCCAGCAGCCAACCAGAAAGGGGCACTGAAGCTTTCTTT
TRBD2 NA TRBJ2-7 TRBV19 CASSSGSPYEQYF TGTGCCAGTAGTAGCGGGAGTCCCTACGAGCAGTACTTC
NA NA TRBJ1-2 TRBV7-9 CASSLVAPGDGYTF TGTGCCAGCAGCTTAGTTGCTCCGGGTGATGGCTACACCTTC
TRBD2 once TRBJ2-1 TRBV29-1 CSGGLAGIDYNEQFF TGCAGCGGAGGACTAGCGGGGATCGACTACAATGAGCAGTTCTTC
NA NA TRBJ2-1 TRBV10-2 CASSGRVSDEQFF TGCGCCAGCAGTGGGAGGGTTTCCGATGAGCAGTTCTTC
TRBD1 NA TRBJ2-5 TRBV6-5 CASSSDRGVLETQYF TGTGCCAGCAGTTCCGACAGGGGGGTCCTGGAGACCCAGTACTTC
TRBD1 few TRBJ2-7 TRBV19 CASSLGTGLNEQYF TGTGCCAGTAGTCTCGGGACAGGGTTGAACGAGCAGTACTTC
NA NA TRBJ1-5 TRBV7-9 CASSEGTSSNQPQHF TGTGCCAGCAGCGAAGGGACTTCTAGCAATCAGCCCCAGCATTTT
NA once TRBJ1-6 TRBV28 CASSPRRGRSSPLHF TGTGCCAGCAGTCCTAGGAGGGGCCGGAGTTCACCCCTCCACTTT
NA NA TRBJ1-1 TRBV5-4 CASSLNMNTEAFF TGTGCCAGCAGCTTGAACATGAACACTGAAGCTTTCTTT
NA NA TRBJ2-7 TRBV12-3/TRBV12-4 CASSLDGYREQYF TGTGCCAGCAGTTTAGATGGGTACAGGGAGCAGTACTTC
TRBD1 NA TRBJ1-1 TRBV5-4 CASSLGQGIGTEAFF TGTGCCAGCAGCTTGGGACAGGGGATTGGTACTGAAGCTTTCTTT
NA NA TRBJ2-3 TRBV19 CASKEQGGTDTQYF TGTGCCAGTAAGGAACAAGGGGGTACAGATACGCAGTATTTT
TRBD2 NA TRBJ2-2 TRBV28 CASSSQGTSGTGELFF TGTGCCAGCAGTTCACAGGGGACTAGCGGGACCGGGGAGCTGTTTTTT
TRBD1 NA TRBJ2-4 TRBV5-1 CASSRTGVGKNIQYF TGCGCCAGCAGCCGAACAGGGGTTGGCAAAAACATTCAGTACTTC
NA NA TRBJ1-3 TRBV5-1 CASSLDGGGSGNTIYF TGCGCCAGCAGCTTGGATGGCGGAGGCTCTGGAAACACCATATATTTT
NA few TRBJ2-3 TRBV6-4 CASSDSLASTDTQYF TGTGCCAGCAGTGACTCGTTGGCTAGCACAGATACGCAGTATTTT
TRBD2 NA TRBJ2-2 TRBV10-3 CAISPGLGAGELFF TGTGCCATCAGCCCGGGACTAGGCGCCGGGGAGCTGTTTTTT
TRBD2 NA TRBJ2-1 TRBV7-3 CASSFLRGTKREGLGEQFF TGTGCCAGCAGCTTCCTGAGAGGGACGAAGCGGGAGGGCCTTGGTGAGCAGTTCTTC
NA NA TRBJ1-2 TRBV5-1 CASSTLTGGYGYTF TGCGCCAGCAGCACCCTTACAGGTGGCTATGGCTACACCTTC
NA NA TRBJ1-1 TRBV5-6 CASSLVREGGTEAFF TGTGCCAGCAGCTTGGTGCGGGAGGGGGGCACTGAAGCTTTCTTT
NA NA TRBJ1-2 TRBV2 CARQGLGYGYTF TGTGCCAGACAGGGTTTAGGCTATGGCTACACCTTC
NA NA TRBJ2-2 TRBV4-1 CASSQGGTSGGELFF TGCGCCAGCAGCCAAGGCGGGACTTCGGGCGGGGAGCTGTTTTTT
NA NA TRBJ1-1 TRBV28 CASTLFGGLGTEAFF TGTGCCAGCACCCTCTTCGGGGGGCTCGGGACTGAAGCTTTCTTT
TRBD1 NA TRBJ2-1 TRBV4-1 CASSLGTAGSYNEQFF TGCGCCAGCAGCCTCGGGACAGCCGGCTCCTACAATGAGCAGTTCTTC
NA few TRBJ1-6 TRBV19 CASSLSKNSPLHF TGTGCCAGTAGTCTATCCAAGAATTCACCCCTCCACTTT
NA NA TRBJ1-2 TRBV2 CASNWEGPYGYTF TGTGCCAGCAACTGGGAGGGGCCCTATGGCTACACCTTC
TRBD2 NA TRBJ2-1 TRBV6-5 CASRGLAGVTEQFF TGTGCCAGCAGGGGACTAGCGGGAGTTACTGAGCAGTTCTTC
NA NA TRBJ2-3 TRBV11-2 CASSSLTDTQYF TGTGCCAGCAGCTCCCTCACAGATACGCAGTATTTT
TRBD1 NA TRBJ1-6 TRBV7-6 CASSLGQGADSPLHF TGTGCCAGCAGCTTAGGTCAGGGGGCGGATTCACCCCTCCACTTT
TRBD2 NA TRBJ2-5 TRBV6-6 CASSLSGSYRETQYF TGTGCCAGCAGTCTGAGCGGGAGTTATCGAGAGACCCAGTACTTC
TRBD1 NA TRBJ1-1 TRBV2 CASSTGQGVDAFF TGTGCCAGCAGCACGGGACAGGGAGTAGATGCTTTCTTT
NA NA TRBJ2-5 TRBV7-2 CASSPRQGRAETQYF TGTGCCAGCAGCCCCCGACAGGGGAGGGCAGAGACCCAGTACTTC